This TCR beta chain stems from a study of CD8+ T cells in alopecia areata. Extracted RNA was reverse transcribed, and the resulting cDNA served as sequencing template. Generated by immunoSEQ multiplex PCR, the TCRdb table keeps only in-frame clones and is missing some. The repertoire includes 110,000 or so clones, about 61% of them detected once, and nearly 30% sits in the top ten. The treatment: oral pan-JAK inhibitor, 5-10 mg twice daily. The CDR3 covers 13 residues. Trimming removed 4 bases from V and 4 bases from J, with 8 bases in between. The germline gives CDR1 MNHEY, CDR2 SMNVEV (reference sequence).

The gene calls are TRBV27 and TRBJ1-5; D gene ambiguous. Source: CD8+ T cells sorted from blood, taken at week 4, from a patient treated with tofacitinib. The TCR sequence derives from a human donor with alopecia areata. The CDR3 DNA is TGTGCCAGCAGTTCCCTTGGGAATCAGCCCCAGCATTTT. Translation: CASSSLGNQPQHF.